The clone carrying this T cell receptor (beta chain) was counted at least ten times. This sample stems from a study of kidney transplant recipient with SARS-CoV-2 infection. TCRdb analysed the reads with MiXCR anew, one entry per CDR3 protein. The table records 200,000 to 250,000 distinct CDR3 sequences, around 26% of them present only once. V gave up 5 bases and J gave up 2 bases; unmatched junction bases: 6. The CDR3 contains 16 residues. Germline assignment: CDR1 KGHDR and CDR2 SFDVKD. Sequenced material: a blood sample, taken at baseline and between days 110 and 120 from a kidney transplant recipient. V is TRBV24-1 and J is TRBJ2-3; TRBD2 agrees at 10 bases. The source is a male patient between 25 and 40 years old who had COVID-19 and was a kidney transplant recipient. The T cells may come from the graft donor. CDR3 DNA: TGTGCCACCAGTGGCGGACTAGCGGAGATCACAGATACGCAGTATTTT. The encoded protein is CATSGGLAEITDTQYF.